This T cell receptor (beta chain) was captured by sequencing in a study of cytomegalovirus exposure and HLA in healthy donors. Study results and caveats: Some public TCRs appeared in many individuals, while most sequences were rare. Cytomegalovirus association was assigned to around 150 TCR beta chains. Clusters of TCRs from the first cohort tended to co-occur in the roughly 120 validation repertoires (as a later analysis found).

Remarks on this clone: No antigen is known for it.

The V end lost 0 bases, the J end lost 4 bases, and 3 bases lay between the germline ends. Germline V lookup: CDR1 SGDLS, CDR2 YYNGEE. This CDR3 region has 12 residues. TCRdb keeps only in-frame clones here, not all; method: immunoSEQ multiplex PCR. The data contain about 150,000 clones, approximately 86% of them singletons. This clonotype originated in a human donor in good health. Material for sequencing was PBMCs. The V gene is TRBV9, the J gene TRBJ2-3; D call uncertain. In DNA form, the CDR3 reads TGTGCCAGCAGCGTAGGGCCAGATACGCAGTATTTT. Translating gives CASSVGPDTQYF. Combining the CDR3 with reference TRBV9 and TRBJ2-3 gives the whole variable domain DSGVTQTPKHLITATGQRVTLRCSPRSGDLSVYWYQQSLDQGLQFLIQYYNGEERAKGNILERFSAQQFPDLHSELNLSSLELGDSALYFCASSVGPDTQYFGPGTRLTVL.